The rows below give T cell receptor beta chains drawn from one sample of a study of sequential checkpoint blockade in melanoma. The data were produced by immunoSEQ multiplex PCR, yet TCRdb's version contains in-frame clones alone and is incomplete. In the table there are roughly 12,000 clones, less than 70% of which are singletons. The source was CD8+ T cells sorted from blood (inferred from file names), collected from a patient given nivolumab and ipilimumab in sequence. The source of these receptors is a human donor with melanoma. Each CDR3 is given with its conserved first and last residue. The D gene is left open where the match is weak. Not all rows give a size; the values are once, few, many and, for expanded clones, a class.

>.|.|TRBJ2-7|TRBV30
CAWSHSYEQYF
TGTGCCTGGAGCCATTCCTACGAGCAGTACTTC
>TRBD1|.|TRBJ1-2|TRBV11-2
CASSLGTGTTGEDGYTF
TGTGCCAGCAGCTTAGGCACGGGGACGACAGGGGAGGATGGCTACACCTTC
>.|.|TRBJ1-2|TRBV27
CASSSAPTAQANYGYTF
TGTGCCAGCAGTTCCGCCCCCACAGCTCAGGCTAACTATGGCTACACCTTC
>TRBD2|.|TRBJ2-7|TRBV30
CAWSVSGGSDEQYF
TGTGCCTGGAGCGTTTCAGGCGGGAGCGACGAGCAGTACTTC
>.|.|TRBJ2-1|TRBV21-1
CASSHGKGYNEQFF
TGTGCCAGCAGCCATGGGAAGGGGTACAATGAGCAGTTCTTC
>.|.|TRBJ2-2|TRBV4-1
CASRTGRGPGELFF
TGCGCCAGCAGGACAGGCCGCGGCCCCGGGGAGCTGTTTTTT
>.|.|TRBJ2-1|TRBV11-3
CASSRPGEDEQFF
TGTGCCAGCAGCAGACCCGGGGAGGATGAGCAGTTCTTC
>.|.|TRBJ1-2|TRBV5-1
CASSFNSNYGYTF
TGCGCCAGCAGCTTCAACAGTAACTATGGCTACACCTTC
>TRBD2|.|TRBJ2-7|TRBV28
CASRLAGVYEQYF
TGTGCCAGCAGACTAGCGGGGGTCTACGAGCAGTACTTC
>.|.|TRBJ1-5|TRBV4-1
CASSTPSGGKVSNQPQHF
TGCGCCAGCAGCACTCCGAGTGGAGGGAAGGTGAGCAATCAGCCCCAGCATTTT
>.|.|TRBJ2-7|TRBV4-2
CASSQDRGTYEQYF
TGTGCCAGCAGCCAAGATAGGGGGACCTACGAGCAGTACTTC
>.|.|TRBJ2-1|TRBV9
CASSIESVSYNEQFF
TGTGCCAGCAGCATAGAAAGCGTATCCTACAATGAGCAGTTCTTC
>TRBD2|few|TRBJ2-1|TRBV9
CASSVDSGGFNEQFF
TGTGCCAGCAGCGTAGATAGCGGGGGGTTCAATGAGCAGTTCTTC
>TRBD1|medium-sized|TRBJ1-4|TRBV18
CASSPGDSHNPPLIDEKLFF
TGTGCCAGCTCACCAGGGGACAGCCATAACCCACCTCTGATAGATGAAAAACTGTTTTTT
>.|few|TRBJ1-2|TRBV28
CASSLTLLTAGYTF
TGTGCCAGCAGTCTCACCTTGCTCACTGCTGGCTACACCTTC
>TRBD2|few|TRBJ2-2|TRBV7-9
CASSITSGGAEELFF
TGTGCCAGCAGCATTACTAGCGGGGGGGCTGAGGAGCTGTTTTTT
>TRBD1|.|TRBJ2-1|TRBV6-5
CASSYSGTGTEQFF
TGTGCCAGCAGTTACTCCGGGACAGGGACTGAGCAGTTCTTC
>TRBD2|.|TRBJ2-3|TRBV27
CASISTSGGRRGSTDTQYF
TGTGCCAGCATATCGACTAGCGGGGGGCGTAGGGGTTCGACAGATACGCAGTATTTT
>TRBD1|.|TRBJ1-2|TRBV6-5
CASSYQGTGNYGYTF
TGTGCCAGCAGTTACCAAGGGACAGGGAACTATGGCTACACCTTC
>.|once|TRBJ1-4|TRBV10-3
CAISERSAREAEKLFF
TGTGCCATCAGTGAGAGGTCTGCCAGGGAAGCTGAAAAACTGTTTTTT
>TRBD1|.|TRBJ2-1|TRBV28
CASSSGGGGFF
TGTGCCAGCAGTTCAGGGGGTGGGGGGTTCTTC
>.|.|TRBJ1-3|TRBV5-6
CASSWDSTSGNTIYF
TGTGCCAGCAGCTGGGACTCTACCTCTGGAAACACCATATATTTT
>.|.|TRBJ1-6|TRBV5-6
CASSFGGSNSPLHF
TGTGCCAGCAGCTTCGGGGGAAGTAATTCACCCCTCCACTTT
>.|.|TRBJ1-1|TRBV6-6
CASSYGTGQMREAFF
TGTGCCAGCAGTTACGGCACCGGACAGATGCGTGAAGCTTTCTTT
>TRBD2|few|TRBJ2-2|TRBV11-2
CASSISGGSANTGELFF
TGTGCCAGCAGTATTAGCGGGGGGTCAGCGAACACCGGGGAGCTGTTTTTT
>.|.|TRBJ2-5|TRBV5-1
CASSSGTQYQETQYF
TGCGCCAGCAGCTCCGGGACTCAGTACCAAGAGACCCAGTACTTC
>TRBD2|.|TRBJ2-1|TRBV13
CASSVGTSVQFF
TGTGCCAGCAGCGTCGGGACTAGCGTTCAGTTCTTC
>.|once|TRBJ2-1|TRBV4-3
CASSQENTDRLAHQFF
TGCGCCAGCAGCCAAGAGAATACGGATAGGCTAGCACATCAGTTCTTC
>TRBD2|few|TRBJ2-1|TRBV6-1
CASSESTVAGSLYEQFF
TGTGCCAGCAGTGAAAGTACGGTAGCGGGAAGTCTGTATGAGCAGTTCTTC